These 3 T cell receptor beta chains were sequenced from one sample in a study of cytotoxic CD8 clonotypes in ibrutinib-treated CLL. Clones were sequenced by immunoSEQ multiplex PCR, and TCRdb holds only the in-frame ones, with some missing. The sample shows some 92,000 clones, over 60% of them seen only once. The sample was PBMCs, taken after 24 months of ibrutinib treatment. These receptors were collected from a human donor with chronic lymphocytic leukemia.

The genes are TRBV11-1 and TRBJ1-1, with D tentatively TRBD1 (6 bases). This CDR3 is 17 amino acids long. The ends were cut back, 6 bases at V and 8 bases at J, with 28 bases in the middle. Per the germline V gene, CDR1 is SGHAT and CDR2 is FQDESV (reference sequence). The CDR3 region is CASSSGMRGATGQEAFF. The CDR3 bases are TGTGCCAGCAGTTCGGGGATGCGGGGGGCGACAGGACAGGAAGCTTTCTTT. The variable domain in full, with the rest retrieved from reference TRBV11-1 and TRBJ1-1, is EAEVAQSPRYKITEKSQAVAFWCDPISGHATLYWYRQILGQGPELLVQFQDESVVDDSQLPKDRFSAERLKGVDSTLKIQPAELGDSAMYLCASSSGMRGATGQEAFFGQGTRLTVV.

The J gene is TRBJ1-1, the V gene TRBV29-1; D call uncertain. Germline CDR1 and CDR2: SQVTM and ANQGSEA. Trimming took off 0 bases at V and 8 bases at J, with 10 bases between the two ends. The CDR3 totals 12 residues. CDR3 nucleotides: TGCAGCGTTGAAGATTGGTCCAGGGAAGCTTTCTTT. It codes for CSVEDWSREAFF. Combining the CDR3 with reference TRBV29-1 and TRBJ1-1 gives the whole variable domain SAVISQKPSRDICQRGTSLTIQCQVDSQVTMMFWYRQQPGQSLTLIATANQGSEATYESGFVIDKFPISRPNLTFSTLTVSNMSPEDSSIYLCSVEDWSREAFFGQGTRLTVV.

CDR3 loop: CASTREGLADTQYF. The CDR3 coding sequence is TGTGCCAGCACCCGCGAGGGGCTCGCAGATACGCAGTATTTT. V and J are TRBV4-2 and TRBJ2-3; D assignment may be TRBD1 or TRBD2 (5 bases each). This CDR3 contains 14 residues. V was pared by 7 bases and J by 4 bases, with 15 bases between. Germline V lookup: CDR1 LGHNA, CDR2 YNFKEQ.